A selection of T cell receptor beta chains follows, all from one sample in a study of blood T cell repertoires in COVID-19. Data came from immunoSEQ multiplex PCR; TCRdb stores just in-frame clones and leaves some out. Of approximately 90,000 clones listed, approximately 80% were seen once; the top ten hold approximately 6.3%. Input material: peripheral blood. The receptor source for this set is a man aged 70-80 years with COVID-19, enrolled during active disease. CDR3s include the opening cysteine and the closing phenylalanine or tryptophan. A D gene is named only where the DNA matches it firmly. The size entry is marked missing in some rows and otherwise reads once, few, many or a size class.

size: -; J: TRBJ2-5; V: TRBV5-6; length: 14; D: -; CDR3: CASSLQTSGETQYF; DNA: TGTGCCAGCAGCCTACAGACTAGTGGGGAGACCCAGTACTTC
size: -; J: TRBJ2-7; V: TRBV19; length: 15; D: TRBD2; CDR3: CASSPLAGAIGEQYF; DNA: TGTGCCAGTAGCCCACTAGCGGGAGCAATCGGAGAGCAGTACTTC
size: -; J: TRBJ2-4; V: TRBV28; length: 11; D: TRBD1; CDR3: CASSSGTVQYF; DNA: TGTGCCAGCAGTTCAGGGACAGTTCAGTACTTC
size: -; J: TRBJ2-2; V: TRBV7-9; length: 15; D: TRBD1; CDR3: CASSRQGATTGELFF; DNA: TGTGCCAGCAGCCGACAGGGGGCTACTACCGGGGAGCTGTTTTTT
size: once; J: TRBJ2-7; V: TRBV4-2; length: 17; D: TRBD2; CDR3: CASSPGTSGGGWYEQYF; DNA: TGTGCCAGCAGCCCTGGGACTAGCGGGGGGGGTTGGTACGAGCAGTACTTC
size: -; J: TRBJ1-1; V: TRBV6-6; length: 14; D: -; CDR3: CASSYQGWNTEAFF; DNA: TGTGCCAGCAGTTACCAGGGATGGAACACTGAAGCTTTCTTT
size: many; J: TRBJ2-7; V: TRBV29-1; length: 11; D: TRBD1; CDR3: CSAGDRYEQYF; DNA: TGCAGCGCCGGGGACAGGTACGAGCAGTACTTC
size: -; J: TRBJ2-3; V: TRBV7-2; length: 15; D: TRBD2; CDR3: CASSFSGGPADTQYF; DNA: TGTGCCAGCAGCTTTTCGGGGGGGCCCGCAGATACGCAGTATTTT
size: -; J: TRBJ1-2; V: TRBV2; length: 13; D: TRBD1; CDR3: CASTTGSNYGYTF; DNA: TGTGCCAGCACGACAGGGTCCAACTATGGCTACACCTTC
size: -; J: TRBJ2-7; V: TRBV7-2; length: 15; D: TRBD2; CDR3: CASSLFTSGAYEQYF; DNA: TGTGCCAGCAGCTTGTTTACTAGCGGGGCCTACGAGCAGTACTTC
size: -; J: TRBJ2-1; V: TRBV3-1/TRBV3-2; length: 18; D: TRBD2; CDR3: CASSQDRVAGNLYNEQFF; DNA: TGTGCCAGCAGCCAAGATCGAGTAGCGGGGAACCTCTACAATGAGCAGTTCTTC
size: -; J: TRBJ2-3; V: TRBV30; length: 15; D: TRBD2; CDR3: CAWSLLAGGRDTQYF; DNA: TGTGCCTGGAGTTTACTAGCGGGAGGCCGCGATACGCAGTATTTT
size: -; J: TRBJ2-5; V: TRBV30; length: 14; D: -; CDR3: CAWISLAGKETQYF; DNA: TGTGCCTGGATCAGTCTGGCAGGGAAAGAGACCCAGTACTTC
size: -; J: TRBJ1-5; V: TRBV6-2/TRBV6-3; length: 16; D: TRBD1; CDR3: CASSKFRTGAAQPQHF; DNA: TGTGCCAGCAGTAAGTTCCGGACAGGGGCGGCTCAGCCCCAGCATTTT
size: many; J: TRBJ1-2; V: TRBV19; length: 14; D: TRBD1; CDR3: CASSLTGGAGGYTF; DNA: TGTGCCAGTAGCCTGACAGGGGGCGCCGGGGGCTACACCTTC
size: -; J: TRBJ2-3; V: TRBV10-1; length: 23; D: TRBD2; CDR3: CASRRTGPSSGTSGVTGTDTQYF; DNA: TGCGCCAGCAGGCGGACAGGGCCAAGTTCCGGGACTAGCGGGGTGACTGGCACAGATACGCAGTATTTT
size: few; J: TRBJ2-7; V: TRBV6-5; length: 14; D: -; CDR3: CASNSAGLTYEQYF; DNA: TGTGCCAGCAATTCGGCAGGGCTAACCTACGAGCAGTACTTC
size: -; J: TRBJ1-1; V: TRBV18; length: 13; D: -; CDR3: CASSPSENTEAFF; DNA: TGTGCCAGCTCACCTTCAGAGAACACTGAAGCTTTCTTT
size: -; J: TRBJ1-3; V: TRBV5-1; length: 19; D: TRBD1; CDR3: CASSPAPGQGVPSGNTIYF; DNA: TGCGCCAGCAGCCCGGCACCGGGACAGGGGGTGCCGTCTGGAAACACCATATATTTT
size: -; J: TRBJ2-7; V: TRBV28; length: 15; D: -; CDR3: CASSVQRGSSYEQYF; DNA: TGTGCCAGCAGTGTCCAGAGGGGGAGCTCCTACGAGCAGTACTTC
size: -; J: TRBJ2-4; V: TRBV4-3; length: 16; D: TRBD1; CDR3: CASSQDSQGAGNIQYF; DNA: TGCGCCAGCAGCCAAGATTCCCAGGGGGCAGGAAACATTCAGTACTTC
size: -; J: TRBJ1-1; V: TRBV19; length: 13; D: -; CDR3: CASSKGWGTEAFF; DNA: TGTGCCAGTAGTAAGGGGTGGGGCACTGAAGCTTTCTTT
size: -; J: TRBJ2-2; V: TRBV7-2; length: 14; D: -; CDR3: CASSFSRVYGELFF; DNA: TGTGCCAGCAGCTTCTCCAGGGTCTACGGGGAGCTGTTTTTT
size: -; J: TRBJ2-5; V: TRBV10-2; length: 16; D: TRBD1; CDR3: CASSRYRTGHGETQYF; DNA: TGCGCCAGCAGTAGATATCGGACAGGCCACGGGGAGACCCAGTACTTC
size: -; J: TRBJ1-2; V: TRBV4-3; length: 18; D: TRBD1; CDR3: CASSQEGVGTGVEYGYTF; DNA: TGCGCCAGCAGCCAAGAAGGTGTGGGGACAGGGGTGGAGTATGGCTACACCTTC
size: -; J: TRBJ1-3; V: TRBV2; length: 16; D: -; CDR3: CASRPVTGSGGNTIYF; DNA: TGTGCCAGCAGACCTGTAACCGGGTCGGGGGGAAACACCATATATTTT
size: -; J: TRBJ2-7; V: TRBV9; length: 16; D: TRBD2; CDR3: CASSVAPGGDSYEQYF; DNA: TGTGCCAGCAGCGTAGCTCCGGGAGGGGACTCCTACGAGCAGTACTTC